This entry concerns a single T cell receptor (beta chain). Its antigen is undetermined. This sample was taken from a study of cytomegalovirus exposure and HLA in healthy donors. Notes on the study in general: CMV antigen specificity was confirmed in vitro for a few CMV-associated chains.

The PCR contained 60 Vbeta and 13 Jbeta primers. Data came from immunoSEQ multiplex PCR; TCRdb stores just in-frame clones and leaves some out. This table holds 70,000 or so clones, more than 80% found once. Germline CDR1 and CDR2: SGHAT and FQNNGV. The CDR3 runs to 11 residues. Trimming removed 5 bases at V and 11 bases at J, with 12 bases between. The rearrangement joins TRBV11-2 to TRBJ2-5; D is unclear. This clonotype originated in a woman younger than 45 in good health and CMV-seropositive. Sequenced: PBMCs. CDR3 region: CASSPTTLQYF. DNA for the CDR3: TGTGCCAGCAGCCCCACGACTCTACAGTACTTC.